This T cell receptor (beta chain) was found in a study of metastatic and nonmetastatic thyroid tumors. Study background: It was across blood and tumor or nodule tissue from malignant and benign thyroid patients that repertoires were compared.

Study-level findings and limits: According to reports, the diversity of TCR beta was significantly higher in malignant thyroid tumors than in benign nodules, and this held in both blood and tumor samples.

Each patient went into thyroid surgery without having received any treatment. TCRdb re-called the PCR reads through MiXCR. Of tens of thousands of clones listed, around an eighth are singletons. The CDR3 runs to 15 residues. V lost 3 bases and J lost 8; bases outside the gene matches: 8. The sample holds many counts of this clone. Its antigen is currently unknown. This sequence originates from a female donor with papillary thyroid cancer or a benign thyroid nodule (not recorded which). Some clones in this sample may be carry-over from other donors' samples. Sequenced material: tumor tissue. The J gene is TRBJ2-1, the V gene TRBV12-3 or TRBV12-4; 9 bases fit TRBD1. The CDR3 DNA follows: TGTGCCAGCAGTTTGAACCTTGGACAGGGGTATGAGCAGTTCTTC. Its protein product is CASSLNLGQGYEQFF.